This TCR beta chain emerged from a study of OX40 agonist ivuxolimab in advanced cancers. Study-level findings and limits: Circulating CD4+ and CD8+ T cells showed clonal expansion by week 6 at 0.1 to 3.0 mg/kg.

Profiling relied on immunoSEQ multiplex PCR, and the TCRdb table lists in-frame clones only, not all of them. The sample includes about 50,000 clones, roughly 80% seen only once; the top ten take around 4%. The CDR3 covers 15 residues. Trimming cost V 0 bases and J 4 bases; bases outside gene matches: 4. CDR1 is LGHNA, CDR2 YSLEER, per germline. As for this clone: As yet, its antigen is unknown.

The sequences come from CD4+ or CD8+ T cells sorted from blood, collected in a trial of the OX40 agonist ivuxolimab. The receptor was isolated from an adult with an advanced solid tumor such as melanoma, head and neck, liver or kidney cancer. The chain combines TRBV4-3 with TRBJ1-1, with 8 positions matching TRBD1. The CDR3 DNA reads TGCGCCAGCAGCCAAGATTACAGGGGGTCCACTGAAGCTTTCTTT. Translation: CASSQDYRGSTEAFF.